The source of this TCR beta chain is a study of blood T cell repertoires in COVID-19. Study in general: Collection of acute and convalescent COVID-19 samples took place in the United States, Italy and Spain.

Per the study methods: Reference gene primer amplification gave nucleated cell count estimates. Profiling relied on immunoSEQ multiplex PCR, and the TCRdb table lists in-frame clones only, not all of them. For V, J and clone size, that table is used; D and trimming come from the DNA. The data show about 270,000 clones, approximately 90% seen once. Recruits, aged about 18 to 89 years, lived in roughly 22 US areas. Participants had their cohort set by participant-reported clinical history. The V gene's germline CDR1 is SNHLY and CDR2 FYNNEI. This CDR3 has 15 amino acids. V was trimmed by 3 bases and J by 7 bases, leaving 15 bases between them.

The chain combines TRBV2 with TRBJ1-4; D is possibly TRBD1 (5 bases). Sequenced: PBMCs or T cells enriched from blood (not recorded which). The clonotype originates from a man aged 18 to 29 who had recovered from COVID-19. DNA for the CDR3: TGTGCCAGCAGTGAGACCAGGGCCTCCACTGAAAAACTGTTTTTT. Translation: CASSETRASTEKLFF.